Sequencing of this T cell receptor beta chain was carried out in a study of PD-1 blockade in classical Hodgkin lymphoma. Study background: Nivolumab dosed at 3 mg/kg went to patients intravenously every 2 weeks. Notes on the study in general: It was reported that newly diagnosed patients had less baseline TCR diversity than healthy donors.

In its sample, this clone was seen a few times. The antigen remains undetermined. The CDR3 sequence is 14 residues long. The germline V and J ends were trimmed by 3 bases and 2 bases, with 10 bases remaining between them. Germline V lookup: CDR1 LNHDA, CDR2 SQIVND (reference sequence). The data were produced by immunoSEQ multiplex PCR, yet TCRdb's version contains in-frame clones alone and is incomplete. The table lists about 53,000 clones, approximately 81% of them singletons. Autologous stem cell transplantation was followed by relapse in every patient, and brentuximab vedotin exposure varied. This rearrangement joins TRBV19 to TRBJ2-5, with no clear D. The TCR originated in a human donor with classical Hodgkin lymphoma. The sample here was peripheral blood mononuclear cells (PBMCs), taken at baseline. CDR3 bases: TGTGCCAGTAGTATGTACACCAAACAAGAGACCCAGTACTTC. It codes for CASSMYTKQETQYF.